These 12 T cell receptor beta chains came from one sample sequenced in a study of cytomegalovirus exposure and HLA in healthy donors. The PCR employed 60 Vbeta primers together with 13 Jbeta primers. Sequencing used immunoSEQ multiplex PCR; TCRdb keeps in-frame clones, though not all of them. This sample's clone table lists around 110,000 clones. The sequenced sample was PBMCs. The receptor source for this set is a man under 40 in good health and CMV-seronegative.

The J gene is TRBJ1-6, the V gene TRBV7-2; TRBD1 might be the D (6 bases). There are 17 residues in the CDR3. Trimming pared 5 bases from V and 9 bases from J, leaving 23 bases between. The germline gives CDR1 SGHTA, CDR2 FQGNSA. The CDR3 sequence is CASSRPRSGDLGSPLHF. CDR3 sequence (DNA): TGTGCCAGCAGCCGCCCCCGTTCAGGGGACCTGGGTTCACCCCTCCACTTT.

The CDR3 sequence: CASSEFSPSRGFGYGYTF. CDR3 bases: TGTGCCAGCAGTGAATTCTCCCCCTCACGGGGATTTGGCTATGGCTACACCTTC. The rearrangement joins TRBV6-1 to TRBJ1-2; D is undetermined. Germline CDR1 MNHNS, CDR2 SASEGT. The CDR3 has 18 amino acids. With 2 bases removed from V and 4 bases from J, the gap between germline ends came to 23 bases.

The chain carries TRBV5-5 and TRBJ2-3, with TRBD2 matching over 10 bases. CDR1 and CDR2 from the germline V gene are SGHKS and YYEKEE (reference sequence). Trimming cost V 5 bases and J 4 bases; bases outside gene matches: 19. The CDR3 is 19 residues long. This chain's CDR3 is CASSLSAAGGPSRADTQYF. The DNA for the CDR3 is TGTGCCAGCAGTCTCTCGGCAGCGGGGGGGCCTTCCCGCGCAGATACGCAGTATTTT.

The chain couples TRBV20-1 to TRBJ2-1; D not resolved. Germline CDR1 DFQATT, CDR2 SNEGSKA (reference sequence). The CDR3 has 11 amino acids. With 5 bases removed from V and 5 bases from J, the gap between germline ends came to 7 bases. CDR3 loop: CSALLDNEQFF. In DNA form, the CDR3 reads TGCAGTGCTTTACTCGACAATGAGCAGTTCTTC.

The chain joins TRBV15 to TRBJ1-2; maybe TRBD1 (6 bases). V was cut by 3 bases and J by 3 bases, with 14 bases left in between. CDR3 length: 15 residues. Germline V gene sequence: CDR1 LNHNV, CDR2 YYDKDF (reference sequence). CDR3 nucleotides: TGTGCCACCAGCAGTACAGGGATGTTTGACTATGGCTACACCTTC. This sequence encodes CATSSTGMFDYGYTF.

The chain is built from TRBV2 and TRBJ2-2, with D unresolved. In germline, CDR1 is SNHLY, CDR2 FYNNEI. This CDR3 region has 14 residues. V lost 0 bases and J lost 4, with 6 bases in between. CDR3 coding DNA: TGTGCCAGCAGTGAAGCGCGGAGCACCGGGGAGCTGTTTTTT. Protein sequence: CASSEARSTGELFF.

This chain connects TRBV5-4 to TRBJ2-5; 8 bases are a match to TRBD2. The CDR3 runs 15 residues. Germline-derived CDR1 and CDR2 are SGHNT and YYREEE (reference sequence). J lost 4 bases, V lost 4 bases, and 9 bases had no gene match. This chain's CDR3 is CASSREAGAGETQYF. DNA for the CDR3: TGTGCCAGCAGCCGGGAAGCGGGGGCCGGAGAGACCCAGTACTTC.

In regard to this clone: The same CDR3 is also encoded by other DNA sequences in this sample. This chain connects TRBV7-2 to TRBJ1-2; D uncertain. V gave up 0 bases and J gave up 3 bases, with 5 bases separating them. Germline V gene data show CDR1 as SGHTA and CDR2 as FQGNSA. The CDR3 is made up of 13 amino acids. CDR3 bases: TGTGCCAGCAGCTTAGCCACAGACTATGGCTACACCTTC. The encoded protein is CASSLATDYGYTF. The full variable domain, its missing parts supplied by reference TRBV7-2 and TRBJ1-2, is GAGVSQSPSNKVTEKGKDVELRCDPISGHTALYWYRQSLGQGLEFLIYFQGNSAPDKSGLPSDRFSAERTGGSVSTLTIQRTQQEDSAVYLCASSLATDYGYTFGSGTRLTVV.

The J gene is TRBJ2-7, the V gene TRBV10-3; maybe TRBD2 (5 bases). Germline values: CDR1 ENHRY, CDR2 SYGVKD. CDR3 length: 14 residues. The germline V and J ends were trimmed by 5 bases and 1 base, with 12 bases remaining between them. The CDR3, as DNA: TGTGCCATCAGTAAAACCGGGAATTCCTACGAGCAGTACTTC. Protein: CAISKTGNSYEQYF.

This chain links TRBV5-5 with TRBJ1-1, with D possibly matching TRBD1 (6 bases). V shed 4 bases and J shed 3 bases, with 10 bases lying between them. The CDR3 contains 13 residues. The germline CDR1 and CDR2 sequences are SGHKS and YYEKEE (reference sequence). The CDR3 sequence is CASSTAGDTEAFF. The CDR3 nucleotides are TGTGCCAGCAGCACCGCAGGGGACACTGAAGCTTTCTTT.

V gene TRBV29-1 combines with J gene TRBJ2-3, with unresolved D. The CDR3 covers 14 residues. V lost 7 bases to trimming and J lost 0 bases, with 14 bases between them. Germline V gene data show CDR1 as SQVTM and CDR2 as ANQGSEA. Written as DNA, the CDR3 is TGCAGCGGGGCCGCAGGAATTAGCACAGATACGCAGTATTTT. Protein product: CSGAAGISTDTQYF.

The chain employs TRBV9 and TRBJ1-3; no firm D call. The V gene lost 0 bases and the J gene lost 0 bases, with 13 bases spanning the gap. Germline CDR1 reads SGDLS; CDR2 reads YYNGEE. This CDR3 comprises 17 residues. CDR3 region: CASSVDRDGSSGNTIYF. CDR3 coding DNA: TGTGCCAGCAGCGTAGATCGGGATGGAAGCTCTGGAAACACCATATATTTT.